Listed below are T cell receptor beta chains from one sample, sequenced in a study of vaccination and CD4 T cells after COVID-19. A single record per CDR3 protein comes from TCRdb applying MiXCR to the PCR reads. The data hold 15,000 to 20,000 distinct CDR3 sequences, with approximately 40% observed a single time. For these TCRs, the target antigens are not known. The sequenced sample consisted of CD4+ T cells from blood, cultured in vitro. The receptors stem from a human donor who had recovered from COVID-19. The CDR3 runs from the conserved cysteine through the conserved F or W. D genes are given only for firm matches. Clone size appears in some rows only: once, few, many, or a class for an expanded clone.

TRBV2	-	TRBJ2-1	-	TGTGCCAGCAGTTTACGACTAGGTGGGGGGGCTGAGCAGTTCTTC	CASSLRLGGGAEQFF
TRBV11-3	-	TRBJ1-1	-	TGTGCCAGCAGCTCATCGGACAGCCATGAAGCTTTCTTT	CASSSSDSHEAFF
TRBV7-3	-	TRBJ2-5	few	TGTGCCAGCAGCTTAGACGGGAGCGAGGAGACCCAGTACTTC	CASSLDGSEETQYF
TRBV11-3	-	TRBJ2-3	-	TGTGCCAGCAGCGGATCTAGGGGTCGTCAAGAGACTAGCACAGATACGCAGTATTTT	CASSGSRGRQETSTDTQYF
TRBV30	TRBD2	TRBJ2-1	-	TGTGCCTGGAGTGTAGGTCTAGCGGGAGGGCAGGAGCAGTTCTTC	CAWSVGLAGGQEQFF
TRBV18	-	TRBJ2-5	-	TGTGCCAGCTCACCATCCCGGGAGACCCAGTACTTC	CASSPSRETQYF
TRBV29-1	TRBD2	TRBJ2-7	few	TGCAGCGTGGGCTTCGGGGCGGGAGGAATTAACGAGCAGTACTTC	CSVGFGAGGINEQYF
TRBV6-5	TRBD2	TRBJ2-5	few	TGTGCCAGCAGTTACAGGGCGGGAGTATCGGAAGAGACCCAGTACTTC	CASSYRAGVSEETQYF
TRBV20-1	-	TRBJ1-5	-	TGCAGTGCTACGGCAGAAACAAGCAATCAGCCCCAGCGTTTT	CSATAETSNQPQRF
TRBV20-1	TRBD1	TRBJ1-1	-	TGCAGTGCTAGTAACCGAAGGGGGCTCACGACTGAAGCTTTCTTT	CSASNRRGLTTEAFF
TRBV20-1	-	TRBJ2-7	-	TGCAGTGCTAGAGGTGGCACGAACTCCTACGAGCAGTACTTC	CSARGGTNSYEQYF
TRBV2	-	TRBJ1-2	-	TGTGCCAGCAGTGAAGGGGGGTACGACTACACCTTC	CASSEGGYDYTF
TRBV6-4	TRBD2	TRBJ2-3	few	TGTGCCAGCAGTGAGGGTAGCGGGAGTACAGATACGCAGTATTTT	CASSEGSGSTDTQYF
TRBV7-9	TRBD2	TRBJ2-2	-	TGTGCCAGCAGCTTAGAGTTGGGGCGCGGGAGCGGGGAGCTGTTTTTT	CASSLELGRGSGELFF
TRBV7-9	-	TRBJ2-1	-	TGTGCCAGCCACCGGGCGGCTGAGCAGTTCTTC	CASHRAAEQFF
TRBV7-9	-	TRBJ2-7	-	TGTGCCAGCAGCTTAGGACAGGCAACCTACGAGCAGTACTTC	CASSLGQATYEQYF
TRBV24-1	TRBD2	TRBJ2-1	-	TGTGCCACCAGTGATTACAGGGTTAGCGGGAGCTCCTACAATGAGCAGTTCTTC	CATSDYRVSGSSYNEQFF
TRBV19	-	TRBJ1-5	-	TGTGCCAGTAGTAGGGGTCGGTCAGGCAATCAGCCCCAGCATTTT	CASSRGRSGNQPQHF
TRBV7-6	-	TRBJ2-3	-	TGTGCCAGCAGCTTATTACTTGACACAGATACGCAGTATTTT	CASSLLLDTDTQYF
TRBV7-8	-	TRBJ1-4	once	TGTGCCAGCAGCCCCCGGGCCCCCGCGGGAAAACTGTTTTTT	CASSPRAPAGKLFF
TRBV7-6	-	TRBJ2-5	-	TGTGCCAGCAGCTTAGCGGAGACCCAGTACTTC	CASSLAETQYF
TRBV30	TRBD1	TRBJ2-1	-	TGTGCCTGGAGCCAACAGGGGTTAAGCTCCTACAATGAGCAGTTCTTC	CAWSQQGLSSYNEQFF
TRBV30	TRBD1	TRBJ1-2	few	TGTGCCTGGACGAGGGACAGGCCCTATGGCTACACCTTC	CAWTRDRPYGYTF
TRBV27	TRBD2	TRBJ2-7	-	TGTGCCAGCAGTTCTTCACTAGCGGGAGAGCAGTACTTC	CASSSSLAGEQYF
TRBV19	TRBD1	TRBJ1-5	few	TGTGCCAGTAGTGTCCAACAGGGGAGCGGCAATCAGCCCCAGCATTTT	CASSVQQGSGNQPQHF
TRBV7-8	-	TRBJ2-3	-	TGTGCCAGCAGCTTAGATTATATTCTGGGAGATACGCAGTATTTT	CASSLDYILGDTQYF
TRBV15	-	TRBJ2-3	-	TGTGCCACCAGCAGCCCCCCTGGCAGCTTACTTAGCACAGATACGCAGTATTTT	CATSSPPGSLLSTDTQYF
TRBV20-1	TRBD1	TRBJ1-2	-	TGCAGTGCTAGAGATTCCCAGGGGGTAAACTATGGCTACACCTTC	CSARDSQGVNYGYTF
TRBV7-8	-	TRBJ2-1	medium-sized	TGTGCCAGCAGCTTAGCGCACTTGTACAATGAGCAGTTCTTC	CASSLAHLYNEQFF
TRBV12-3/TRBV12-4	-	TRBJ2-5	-	TGTGCCAGCAGTTTTTGGAGTACGCCCAGGCAAGAGACCCAGTACTTC	CASSFWSTPRQETQYF
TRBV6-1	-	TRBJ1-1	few	TGTGCCAGCAAGAGAGTGTTGACAGGCAACACTGAAGCTTTCTTT	CASKRVLTGNTEAFF
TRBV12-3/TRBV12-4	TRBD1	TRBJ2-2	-	TGTGCCAGCAGTTCGTACTGGACAGGTTTCGGGGAGCTGTTTTTT	CASSSYWTGFGELFF
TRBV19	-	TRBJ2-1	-	TGTGCCACCATTCGGGGTAGAGGATACAATGAGCAGTTCTTC	CATIRGRGYNEQFF
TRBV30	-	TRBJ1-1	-	TGTGCCTGGATGGCGGGGTACACTGAAGCTTTCTTT	CAWMAGYTEAFF
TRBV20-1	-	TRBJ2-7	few	TGCAGTGCTTCAACAGGGACTTCCCAGCGTGAGCAGTACTTC	CSASTGTSQREQYF
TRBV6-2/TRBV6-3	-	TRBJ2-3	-	TGTGCCAGCAGCAGGGGAGTGGAAACAGATACGCAGTATTTT	CASSRGVETDTQYF
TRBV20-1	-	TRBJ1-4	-	TGCAGTGCTAGATCCGACAGTTTGGAAAAACTGTTTTTT	CSARSDSLEKLFF
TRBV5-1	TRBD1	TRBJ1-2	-	TGCGCCAGCAGCTTGACGTACAGGGGGCTAGGTAATGGCTACACCTTC	CASSLTYRGLGNGYTF
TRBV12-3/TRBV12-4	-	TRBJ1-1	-	TGTGCCAGCAGGCCTTACATAATAGGAGCGGTAAGGAACACTGAAGCTTTCTTT	CASRPYIIGAVRNTEAFF